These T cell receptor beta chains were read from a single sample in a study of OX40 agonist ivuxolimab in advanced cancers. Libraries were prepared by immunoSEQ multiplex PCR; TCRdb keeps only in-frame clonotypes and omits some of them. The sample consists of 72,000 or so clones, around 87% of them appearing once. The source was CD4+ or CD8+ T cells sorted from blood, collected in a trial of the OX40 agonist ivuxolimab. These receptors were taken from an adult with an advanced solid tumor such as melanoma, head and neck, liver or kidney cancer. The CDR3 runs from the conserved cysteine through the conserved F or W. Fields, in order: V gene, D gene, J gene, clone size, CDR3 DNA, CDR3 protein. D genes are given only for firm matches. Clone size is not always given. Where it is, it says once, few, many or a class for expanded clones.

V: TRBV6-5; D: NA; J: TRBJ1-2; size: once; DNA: TGTGCCAGCAGTTACTCGGGGGTTAGCTATGGCTACACCTTC; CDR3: CASSYSGVSYGYTF
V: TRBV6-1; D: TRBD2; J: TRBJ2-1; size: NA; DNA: TGTGCCAGCAGACGGACTAGCGGAGAGTACAATGAGCAGTTCTTC; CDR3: CASRRTSGEYNEQFF
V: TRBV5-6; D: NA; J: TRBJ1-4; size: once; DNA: TGTGCCAGCAGCCCAATAGGGGGAATGGATCTGTTTTTT; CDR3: CASSPIGGMDLFF
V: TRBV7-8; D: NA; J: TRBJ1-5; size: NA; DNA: TGTGCCAGCAGCTTAGGGGGGGGAGGGGATAGCAATCAGCCCCAGCATTTT; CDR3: CASSLGGGGDSNQPQHF
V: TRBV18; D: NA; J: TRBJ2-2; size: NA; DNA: TGTGCCAGCTCACCACCGGGCAGAACCGGGGAGCTGTTTTTT; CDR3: CASSPPGRTGELFF
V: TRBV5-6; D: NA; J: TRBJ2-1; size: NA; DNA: TGTGCCAGCAGGCCCCTCCGGGACACTTCCTACAATGAGCAGTTCTTC; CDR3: CASRPLRDTSYNEQFF
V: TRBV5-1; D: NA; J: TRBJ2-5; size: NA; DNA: TGCGCCAGCAACGACCCTAGCGATGAACGGCCCCAGTACTTC; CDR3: CASNDPSDERPQYF
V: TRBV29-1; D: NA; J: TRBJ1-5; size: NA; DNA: TGCAGCGTTGTTGCTAGGAAGGATCAGCCCCAGCATTTT; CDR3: CSVVARKDQPQHF
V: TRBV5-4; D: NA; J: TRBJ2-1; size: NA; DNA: TGTGCCAGCAGCTTGGTTCTGTCGTCAGCGGACTATTACAATGAGCAGTTCTTC; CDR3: CASSLVLSSADYYNEQFF
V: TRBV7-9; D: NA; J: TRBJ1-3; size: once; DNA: TGTGCCAGCAGCTTAGGTGGAAACACCATATATTTT; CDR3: CASSLGGNTIYF
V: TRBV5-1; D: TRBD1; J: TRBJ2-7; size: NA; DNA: TGCGCCAGCAGCCGAGACAGGGCCTACGAGCAGTACTTC; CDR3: CASSRDRAYEQYF
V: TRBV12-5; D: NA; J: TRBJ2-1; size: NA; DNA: TGTGCTAGTTCCCTAGTCGGTGAGCAGTTCTTC; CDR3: CASSLVGEQFF
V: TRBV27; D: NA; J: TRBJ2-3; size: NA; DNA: TGTGCCAGCAGTTTACGGGTTAGCGGTATTATCACAGATACGCAGTATTTT; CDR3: CASSLRVSGIITDTQYF
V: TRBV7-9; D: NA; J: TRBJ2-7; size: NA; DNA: TGTGCCAGCAGCTTAGGGGCAGTCCGCGACTACGAGCAGTACTTC; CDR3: CASSLGAVRDYEQYF
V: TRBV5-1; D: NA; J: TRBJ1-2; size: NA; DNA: TGCGCCAGCAGCTTGGTTGGGGTAGCCTATGGCTACACCTTC; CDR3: CASSLVGVAYGYTF